This T cell receptor (beta chain) was retrieved from a study of blood T cell repertoires in COVID-19. Study-level background: The analysed material was cDNA or gDNA that came from T cells, B-cell-depleted T cells, or PBMCs.

As originally analysed: Estimated nucleated cell counts came from reference gene primer amplification. Sequencing used immunoSEQ multiplex PCR; TCRdb keeps in-frame clones, though not all of them. V, J and clone size derive from that table, while D and trimming were established from the DNA sequence. Of around 470,000 clones detected, 90% appear once; the ten largest clones hold 0.6%. Those who participated ranged in age from roughly 18 to 100 years and resided in some 24 US areas. Cohort 3 donors counted as recovered after two negative PCRs, clearance, or resolved symptoms. The CDR3 loop spans 14 amino acids. Looked up from germline, CDR1 is SGHRS and CDR2 is YFSETQ. V lost 4 bases and J 6 bases, leaving 16 bases between the germline ends.

The source is a man between 18 and 35 years old who had recovered from COVID-19. Specimen: PBMCs or T cells enriched from blood (not recorded which). The chain combines TRBV5-1 with TRBJ1-2, with a weak D call TRBD1 (5 bases). The DNA of the CDR3 is TGCGCCAGCAGCCCAGGAGGAGGGGCGGATGGCTACACCTTC. Amino acid sequence: CASSPGGGADGYTF.